The clone carrying this T cell receptor beta chain was detected a few times. Its antigen is as yet unknown. Primers used in a second PCR of about 7 to 12 cycles were a sample-barcoded 5' primer and a J-beta primer mix. All samples gave at least 2.5 million CDR3-containing paired-end reads. TCRdb passed the 5' RACE reads through MiXCR, listing each CDR3 protein once. The sample shows 600,000 to 800,000 distinct CDR3 sequences, under 25% of them seen only once. Germline trimming cut 0 bases from V and 14 bases from J; bases unmatched to any gene: 10. Per germline, CDR1 LGHNA and CDR2 YSLEER. The CDR3 sequence is 15 residues long. The total RNA that was extracted per sample amounted to at least 6 micrograms. These data are taken from a study of blood T cells in healthy people across ages. Study-wide background: Roughly one uniquely barcoded beta molecule per two T cells was captured.

Study observations and caveats: What prevented conclusive comparison of naive and antigen-experienced cells was that PBMCs were unsorted.

This chain connects TRBV4-3 to TRBJ1-6; 7 bases match TRBD1. Material: blood. The TCR originated in a man between 70 and 80 years old in good health. Here the CDR3 reads CASSQDRGGFGTLHF. DNA of the CDR3: TGCGCCAGCAGCCAAGATCGAGGGGGCTTCGGAACCCTCCACTTT.